This entry lists 11 T cell receptor beta chains sequenced from one sample in a study of CD8+CD57+ T cells in acquired aplastic anemia. All patients picked for sequencing had shown, by flow cytometry, an expansion of CD8+CD57+ cells. Investigators profiled TCR beta VDJ and CDR3 from genomic DNA template. MiXCR, applied by TCRdb to the reads, yields one record per CDR3 protein. The repertoire holds 170,000 or so distinct CDR3 sequences, with roughly 48% as singletons. The sequenced sample consisted of sorted CD4+, CD8+, or CD8+CD57+ T cells (not recorded which) from PBMCs. These receptors came from a human donor with aplastic anemia.

This clonotype was counted many times. This chain links TRBV10-2 with TRBJ2-1; D is unclear. The CDR3 contains 13 residues. The V and J ends lost 2 bases and 9 bases respectively, with 11 bases between them. Germline lookup yields CDR1 WSHSY and CDR2 SAAADI. The CDR3 DNA reads as TGCGCCAGCAGTGAGGGCGGCGGCGGTGAGCAGTTCTTC. The encoded protein is CASSEGGGGEQFF.

This chain joins TRBV24-1 and TRBJ2-1, with 7 bases matching TRBD1. Unmatched junction bases numbered 4, after V lost 9 bases and J lost 0 bases. This CDR3 spans 14 amino acids. The germline V gene encodes CDR1 KGHDR and CDR2 SFDVKD. The CDR3 spells CATSGQPSYNEQFF. The CDR3 bases are TGTGCCACCTCGGGACAGCCCTCCTACAATGAGCAGTTCTTC.

The V and J genes are TRBV11-2 and TRBJ1-4; 9 bases are a match to TRBD1. CDR3 size: 17 residues. V shed 3 bases and J 8 bases; nucleotides not matched to a gene: 13. Germline CDR1 reads SGHAT; CDR2 reads FQNNGV. The CDR3 nucleotides read TGTGCCAGCAGCTTCGTGAGAAGGGACAGGGCCGACGAAAAACTGTTTTTT. This gives the protein CASSFVRRDRADEKLFF. The full variable domain, in which reference TRBV11-2 and TRBJ1-4 provide the parts outside the CDR3, is EAGVAQSPRYKIIEKRQSVAFWCNPISGHATLYWYQQILGQGPKLLIQFQNNGVVDDSQLPKDRFSAERLKGVDSTLKIQPAKLEDSAVYLCASSFVRRDRADEKLFFGSGTQLSVL.

This chain links TRBV7-2 with TRBJ2-1; D is ambiguous. With 4 bases removed from V and 8 bases from J, the gap between germline ends came to 9 bases. Looked up from germline, CDR1 is SGHTA and CDR2 is FQGNSA. This CDR3 region has 12 residues. The CDR3 reads CASSSRVDEQFF. In nucleotides, the CDR3 is TGTGCCAGCAGCTCAAGGGTAGATGAGCAGTTCTTC.

This clonotype was picked up a small number of times. With a much larger clone just one base away, this may be a read error. The rearrangement uses TRBV11-1 and TRBJ2-3, with 8 bases fitting TRBD1. The CDR3 is 16 amino acids. The germline V gene has CDR1 SGHAT and CDR2 FQDESV (reference sequence). The CDR3: CASSSTGGYETDTRYF. The CDR3 DNA sequence: TGTGCCAGCAGCTCTACAGGGGGGTACGAGACAGATACGCGGTATTTT.

This clonotype was counted ten times or more. The V gene is TRBV7-9, the J gene TRBJ2-1, with TRBD1 as a possible D gene (5 bases). Germline V gene sequence: CDR1 SEHNR, CDR2 FQNEAQ (reference sequence). Trimming shortened V by 2 bases and J by 11 bases, and 7 bases separated the two germline ends. The CDR3 length is 11 residues. CDR3 protein: CASSLRGKQFF. CDR3 sequence (DNA): TGTGCCAGCAGCTTAAGGGGAAAGCAGTTCTTC.

In this sample, this clonotype turned up many times. The chain uses TRBV2 and TRBJ1-5; 7 bases are a match to TRBD1. The CDR3 extends over 17 amino acids. With V trimmed by 5 bases and J by 3 bases, 13 bases remained unmatched. From germline, CDR1 is SNHLY and CDR2 FYNNEI. DNA of the CDR3: TGTGCCAGCAGTCACCCTCAGGGGGGCTTTGACAATCAGCCCCAGCATTTT. It is translated as CASSHPQGGFDNQPQHF.

The chain links TRBV7-2 to TRBJ1-4, with a possible D match to TRBD1 (6 bases). This CDR3 has 13 amino acids. Germline CDR1 and CDR2: SGHTA and FQGNSA. The germline V and J ends were trimmed by 5 bases and 11 bases, with 15 bases remaining between them. CDR3 sequence: CASSLKQGDKLFF. Here the CDR3 DNA reads TGTGCCAGCAGCCTGAAACAGGGTGACAAACTGTTTTTT.

In this sample, this clonotype turned up a few times. The V gene is TRBV6-6, the J gene TRBJ1-1, with 9 bases lining up with TRBD1. The CDR3 extends over 14 amino acids. V trimming: 6 bases; J trimming: 7 bases; junction bases outside the gene matches: 9. Germline V gene lookup returns CDR1 MNHNY and CDR2 SVGAGI (reference sequence). The CDR3 DNA reads as TGTGCCAGCAGCAGTCCAACAGGGGGCATTGAAGCTTTCTTT. It specifies CASSSPTGGIEAFF.

The chain employs TRBV9 and TRBJ2-2; D possibly corresponds to TRBD1 (6 bases). V gave up 5 bases and J gave up 1 base, with 12 bases separating them. This CDR3 is built from 15 residues. Germline V lookup: CDR1 SGDLS, CDR2 YYNGEE. The CDR3, as DNA: TGTGCCAGCAGTCCGGGACACCTGAACACCGGGGAGCTGTTTTTT. It yields the protein CASSPGHLNTGELFF.

This clonotype was picked up one time. The CDR3 nucleotides read TGTGCCACCTCCCAGGGGGCCGGTTACGAGCAGTACTTC. Protein product: CATSQGAGYEQYF. The rearrangement uses TRBV10-3 and TRBJ2-7; 8 positions match TRBD1. J lost 4 bases, V lost 10 bases, and 9 bases had no gene match. The CDR3 is made up of 13 amino acids. Germline CDR1 ENHRY, CDR2 SYGVKD.